Each of the 14 T cell receptor beta chains below was sequenced from the same sample in a study of blood T cell repertoires in COVID-19 (dated by TCRdb to about 2020). Library preparation used the immunoSEQ multiplex PCR assay. The source is immuneACCESS, and TCRdb retained only in-frame sequences with V and J called. Part of the clones is not carried over; for the studies checked, unresolved V genes explain less than half of this, and the remainder is unexplained. The sample table lists 130,000 to 150,000 clones, around 81% of them with a count of one. The top ten constitute roughly 8.4% of the sample. The source material was peripheral blood. The receptors were gathered from a human donor with acute or convalescent COVID-19. The donor label of this sample is uncertain.

The chain uses TRBV5-1 and TRBJ1-4, with 7 bases matching TRBD1. Germline V CDR1 and CDR2: SGHRS, YFSETQ. CDR3 length: 14 residues. Trimming removed 4 bases from V and 4 bases from J; junction bases left unmatched: 4. This CDR3 reads CASSPGQLNEKLFF. In nucleotides, the CDR3 is TGCGCCAGCAGCCCGGGACAGCTTAATGAAAAACTGTTTTTT.

The chain uses TRBV29-1 and TRBJ1-1; D may be TRBD1 (5 bases). CDR1 is SQVTM, CDR2 ANQGSEA, per germline. The CDR3 runs 13 residues. Written as DNA, the CDR3 is TGCAGTCATAGTCGGGGGGAGGGAACTGAAGCTTTCTTT. It codes for CSHSRGEGTEAFF. Looking up the rest from reference TRBV29-1 and TRBJ1-1 gives the full variable domain: SAVISQKPSRDICQRGTSLTIQCQVDSQVTMMFWYRQQPGQSLTLIATANQGSEATYESGFVIDKFPISRPNLTFSTLTVSNMSPEDSSIYLCSHSRGEGTEAFFGQGTRLTVV.

This clone was detected a few times. The rearrangement links TRBV27 to TRBJ1-2; 7 bases fit TRBD1. The CDR3 loop spans 13 amino acids. V was clipped by 3 bases and J by 7 bases; unmatched bases: 5. CDR1 is MNHEY, CDR2 SMNVEV, per germline (reference sequence). CDR3 amino acids: CASSFRDRAGYTF. The CDR3 coding sequence is TGTGCCAGCAGTTTCCGTGACAGGGCTGGCTACACCTTC.

Only a few counts were recorded for this clone. Distinct nucleotide sequences in the sample also encode this CDR3. The gene calls are TRBV4-1 and TRBJ1-5; a weak D match, TRBD1 (5 bases). The germline V gene encodes CDR1 MGHRA and CDR2 YSYEKL. This CDR3 spans 14 amino acids. V dropped 9 bases and J dropped 5 bases, with 17 bases sitting between them. Here the CDR3 DNA reads TGCGCCAGTTCACAGGTGCGCGGGGATCAGCCCCAGCATTTT. It yields the protein CASSQVRGDQPQHF.

At least ten counts were recorded for this clone. The rearrangement links TRBV24-1 to TRBJ2-3; D is perhaps TRBD1 (5 bases). Germline CDR1 KGHDR, CDR2 SFDVKD. The CDR3 length is 15 residues. Trimming shortened V by 2 bases and J by 0 bases, and 8 bases separated the two germline ends. The DNA of the CDR3 is TGTGCCACCAGTGATTCCGCAGGGAGCACAGATACGCAGTATTTT. This translates into CATSDSAGSTDTQYF.

The chain joins TRBV7-9 to TRBJ2-5, with D tentatively TRBD1 (5 bases). This CDR3 spans 13 amino acids. Germline CDR1 SEHNR, CDR2 FQNEAQ (reference sequence). V dropped 5 bases and J dropped 0 bases, with 7 bases sitting between them. CDR3 in DNA: TGTGCCAGCAGCCTGGACAACCAAGAGACCCAGTACTTC. Translated: CASSLDNQETQYF. Full variable domain (outside the CDR3, taken from reference TRBV7-9 and TRBJ2-5): DTGVSQNPRHKITKRGQNVTFRCDPISEHNRLYWYRQTLGQGPEFLTYFQNEAQLEKSRLLSDRFSAERPKGSFSTLEIQRTEQGDSAMYLCASSLDNQETQYFGPGTRLLVL.

This chain links TRBV6-1 with TRBJ2-3; a weak D match, TRBD2 (5 bases). Germline V gives CDR1 MNHNS, CDR2 SASEGT. The CDR3 extends over 16 amino acids. Trimming shortened V by 2 bases and J by 2 bases, and 14 bases separated the two germline ends. The CDR3 sequence is CASSENWGALTDTQYF. In nucleotides, the CDR3 is TGTGCCAGCAGTGAAAACTGGGGAGCTCTCACAGATACGCAGTATTTT.

As regards this clone: In the same sample, other DNA sequences code for this CDR3. The chain employs TRBV6-5 and TRBJ2-2; D possibly corresponds to TRBD1 (6 bases). The V gene's germline CDR1 is MNHEY and CDR2 SVGAGI. The V and J ends lost 4 bases and 5 bases respectively, with 8 bases between them. The CDR3 is made up of 13 amino acids. The CDR3 bases are TGTGCCAGCAGTTCCAGGGGTACCGGGGAGCTGTTTTTT. Encoded protein: CASSSRGTGELFF.

This clone was detected only once. The chain links TRBV5-1 to TRBJ2-3, with TRBD2 matching over 7 bases. The V gene's germline CDR1 is SGHRS and CDR2 YFSETQ. This CDR3 comprises 15 residues. V gave up 3 bases and J gave up 6 bases; unmatched junction bases: 10. CDR3 sequence: CASSSQGGVGDTQYF. In DNA, the CDR3 is TGCGCCAGCAGCTCCCAGGGAGGGGTGGGGGATACGCAGTATTTT.

The sample holds a few counts of this clone. V usage is TRBV6-5 and J usage is TRBJ2-7; TRBD1 aligns across 8 bases. Trimming at V came to 0 bases and at J to 1 base, leaving 2 bases not matched to a gene. The CDR3 length is 15 residues. Per the germline V gene, CDR1 is MNHEY and CDR2 is SVGAGI. This CDR3 is CASSYSQGASYEQYV. CDR3 nucleotide sequence: TGTGCCAGCAGTTACTCCCAGGGGGCGTCCTACGAGCAGTACGTC.

The V call is TRBV28, the J call TRBJ1-6; tentative D call: TRBD1 (6 bases). Germline assignment: CDR1 MDHEN and CDR2 SYDVKM. This CDR3 has 15 amino acids. Trimming removed 8 bases from V and 8 bases from J, with 19 bases in between. This CDR3 reads CASQTGYGNYSPLHF. DNA for the CDR3: TGTGCCAGCCAAACAGGGTACGGGAATTATTCACCCCTCCACTTT.

Regarding this clone: Just one base apart from a much larger clone, this may be a read error. This chain uses TRBV5-5 with TRBJ1-1, with TRBD1 matching 9 bases. CDR1 is SGHKS and CDR2 is YYEKEE in the germline V gene (reference sequence). The CDR3 is 15 amino acids. With V trimmed by 0 bases and J by 0 bases, 0 bases remained unmatched. CDR3 bases: TGTGCCAGCAGCTTGGGGACAGGGGTGAACACTGAAGCTTTCTTT. Translating gives CASSLGTGVNTEAFF.

The chain couples TRBV14 to TRBJ1-6; 7 bases are shared with TRBD1. CDR3 size: 14 residues. Unmatched junction bases numbered 5, after V lost 3 bases and J lost 9 bases. From germline, CDR1 is SGHDN and CDR2 FVKESK. For the CDR3, the DNA is TGTGCCAGCAGCCAGACAGGGATGGGTTCACCCCTCCACTTT. Amino acids: CASSQTGMGSPLHF.

The rearrangement links TRBV5-1 to TRBJ2-7, with 7 nucleotides matching TRBD1. Germline loops: CDR1 SGHRS, CDR2 YFSETQ. The ends lost 4 bases at V and 3 bases at J; junction bases unmatched: 7. There are 14 residues in the CDR3. CDR3 DNA: TGCGCCAGCAGCCGACAGGGTTCCTTCTACGAGCAGTACTTC. Residues: CASSRQGSFYEQYF.